This is a list of T cell receptor beta chains from one sample in a study of shared clonotypes between healthy human individuals. The data were produced by immunoSEQ multiplex PCR, yet TCRdb's version contains in-frame clones alone and is incomplete. This sample yields around 1.1 million clones, of which 77% are seen a single time; 0.89% belongs to the top ten. Sequencing was performed on memory CD4+ T cells from PBMCs. The receptors stem from a man aged 18 to 35 in good health. Some clones in this sample may be carry-over from other donors' samples. Each CDR3 is given with its conserved first and last residue. A D gene is named only where the DNA matches it firmly. Clone size is given for some rows only: seen once, a few or many times, or a class if the clone is expanded.

D gene	clone size	V gene	J gene	CDR3 protein	CDR3 DNA
TRBD1	NA	TRBV10-3	TRBJ2-7	CAIREGQGLYEQYF	TGTGCCATCAGGGAGGGACAGGGGCTCTACGAGCAGTACTTC
NA	NA	TRBV5-8	TRBJ2-3	CASSFSGSTDTQYF	TGTGCCAGCAGCTTTTCAGGGTCCACAGATACGCAGTATTTT
NA	NA	TRBV18	TRBJ2-1	CASSPNLDYNEQFF	TGTGCCAGCTCACCGAACCTAGACTACAATGAGCAGTTCTTC
TRBD1	few	TRBV19	TRBJ1-2	CASSTGQGAVGYTF	TGTGCCAGTAGTACGGGACAGGGGGCGGTTGGCTACACCTTC
TRBD1	NA	TRBV18	TRBJ1-4	CASSATGGDEKLFF	TGTGCCAGCTCAGCGACAGGGGGGGATGAAAAACTGTTTTTT
NA	NA	TRBV7-3	TRBJ2-5	CASSLLGAGETQYF	TGTGCCAGCAGCTTACTCGGGGCGGGGGAGACCCAGTACTTC
TRBD1	NA	TRBV28	TRBJ1-5	CASTLDRAQLYSNQPQHF	TGTGCCAGCACCCTAGACAGGGCCCAGTTATATAGCAATCAGCCCCAGCATTTT
NA	NA	TRBV2	TRBJ1-4	CASRRELDEKLFF	TGTGCCAGCAGAAGGGAATTGGATGAAAAACTGTTTTTT
NA	NA	TRBV27	TRBJ1-5	CASRGAADPQHF	TGTGCCAGCAGAGGGGCCGCGGATCCCCAGCATTTT
NA	NA	TRBV18	TRBJ2-4	CASSPGSGNIQYF	TGTGCCAGCTCACCAGGGTCTGGAAACATTCAGTACTTC
TRBD2	NA	TRBV5-1	TRBJ2-3	CASSLVYSGREADTQYF	TGCGCCAGCAGCTTGGTTTATAGCGGGAGAGAAGCGGATACGCAGTATTTT
TRBD1	NA	TRBV28	TRBJ1-2	CASFPGPGQGYGYTF	TGTGCCAGCTTCCCCGGGCCTGGACAGGGTTATGGCTACACCTTC
TRBD1	NA	TRBV7-8	TRBJ1-3	CASSLETGSASGNTIYF	TGTGCCAGCAGCTTAGAGACAGGGAGTGCCTCTGGAAACACCATATATTTT
NA	NA	TRBV7-2	TRBJ2-7	CASSGSQREQYF	TGTGCCAGCAGTGGGTCTCAGAGGGAGCAGTACTTC
TRBD1	NA	TRBV5-1	TRBJ1-1	CASSLTGARAFF	TGCGCCAGCAGCCTGACAGGGGCGCGAGCTTTCTTT
NA	NA	TRBV18	TRBJ1-3	CASSRGGTGNTIYF	TGTGCCAGCTCTCGCGGGGGGACTGGAAACACCATATATTTT
TRBD2	few	TRBV7-2	TRBJ2-7	CASSRGTSGRRVSYEQYF	TGTGCCAGCAGCCGAGGGACTAGCGGGAGGCGCGTCTCCTACGAGCAGTACTTC
NA	NA	TRBV27	TRBJ1-2	CASSLLGPNYGYTF	TGTGCCAGCAGTCTGCTTGGTCCTAACTATGGCTACACCTTC
NA	NA	TRBV18	TRBJ1-5	CASSPSGAFGNQPQHF	TGTGCCAGCTCACCCAGTGGGGCGTTCGGCAATCAGCCCCAGCATTTT
TRBD2	NA	TRBV9	TRBJ2-7	CASSPPGLAGEGEQYF	TGTGCCAGCAGCCCCCCGGGACTAGCGGGAGAGGGTGAGCAGTACTTC
NA	NA	TRBV2	TRBJ2-7	CASRRDITSYEQYF	TGTGCCAGCAGACGGGACATAACCTCCTACGAGCAGTACTTC
TRBD1	few	TRBV5-1	TRBJ2-5	CASTRDRELETQYF	TGCGCCAGCACCCGAGACAGGGAATTAGAGACCCAGTACTTC
NA	many	TRBV9	TRBJ2-7	CASSVDGNYEQYF	TGTGCCAGCAGCGTCGACGGTAACTACGAGCAGTACTTC
NA	NA	TRBV20-1	TRBJ2-5	CSARGGETQYF	TGCAGTGCTAGGGGTGGGGAGACCCAGTACTTC
TRBD1	NA	TRBV5-4	TRBJ1-5	CASSLQGTFQPQHF	TGTGCCAGCAGCTTACAGGGGACATTTCAGCCCCAGCATTTT
NA	NA	TRBV6-5	TRBJ2-2	CASSLLGTSGELFF	TGTGCCAGCAGTCTACTTGGGACATCCGGGGAGCTGTTTTTT
TRBD2	NA	TRBV11-2	TRBJ2-1	CASSAGLAFNEQFF	TGTGCCAGCAGCGCGGGACTAGCGTTCAATGAGCAGTTCTTC
NA	once	TRBV11-3	TRBJ2-1	CASSVKGPQGFYNEQFF	TGTGCCAGCAGCGTGAAGGGCCCCCAGGGGTTCTACAATGAGCAGTTCTTC
NA	NA	TRBV4-1	TRBJ2-6	CASSQFTAVGANVLTF	TGCGCCAGCAGCCAATTTACTGCGGTGGGGGCCAACGTCCTGACTTTC
TRBD1	NA	TRBV7-3	TRBJ1-1	CASSGQGPGTEAFF	TGTGCCAGCAGCGGACAGGGGCCAGGCACTGAAGCTTTCTTT
NA	NA	TRBV14	TRBJ1-2	CASSPYQGQISNYGYTF	TGTGCCAGCAGCCCCTACCAGGGCCAGATATCAAACTATGGCTACACCTTC
TRBD1	NA	TRBV7-9	TRBJ2-2	CASSLTRTGGTGELFF	TGTGCCAGCAGCTTAACCCGGACAGGGGGAACCGGGGAGCTGTTTTTT
TRBD1	NA	TRBV27	TRBJ1-4	CASRLQGFSNEKLFF	TGTGCCAGCAGACTACAGGGGTTCTCTAATGAAAAACTGTTTTTT
NA	few	TRBV7-9	TRBJ2-7	CASSFLDSLYEQYF	TGTGCCAGCAGCTTTCTGGACAGTCTCTACGAGCAGTACTTC
NA	NA	TRBV7-9	TRBJ1-2	CASSQGPNPYGYTF	TGTGCCAGCAGCCAGGGACCTAACCCTTATGGCTACACCTTC
NA	once	TRBV7-8	TRBJ2-2	CASSSSFGRNTGELFF	TGTGCCAGCAGCTCGTCTTTCGGGAGGAACACCGGGGAGCTGTTTTTT
NA	NA	TRBV4-3	TRBJ1-2	CASSQDLRGSNYGYTF	TGCGCCAGCAGCCAAGATTTACGGGGTTCTAACTATGGCTACACCTTC
TRBD2	NA	TRBV11-2	TRBJ2-7	CASRGAGKIRQYF	TGTGCCAGCAGGGGAGCGGGAAAGATCCGGCAGTACTTC
NA	many	TRBV28	TRBJ1-4	CASGVRGEKLFF	TGTGCCAGTGGGGTTCGTGGTGAAAAACTGTTTTTT
NA	few	TRBV30	TRBJ2-1	CAWSWGGEQFF	TGTGCCTGGAGTTGGGGTGGGGAGCAGTTCTTC